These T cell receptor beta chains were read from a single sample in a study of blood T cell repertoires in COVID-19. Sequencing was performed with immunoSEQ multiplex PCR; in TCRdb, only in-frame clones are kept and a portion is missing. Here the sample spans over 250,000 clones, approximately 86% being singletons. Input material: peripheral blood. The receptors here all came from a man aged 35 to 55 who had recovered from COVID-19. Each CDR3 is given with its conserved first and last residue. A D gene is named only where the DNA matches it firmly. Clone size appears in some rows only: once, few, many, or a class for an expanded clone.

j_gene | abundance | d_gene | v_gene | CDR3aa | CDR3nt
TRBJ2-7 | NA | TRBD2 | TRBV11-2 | CASSLHGGVSPEQYF | TGTGCCAGCAGCTTACACGGGGGGGTGTCTCCCGAGCAGTACTTC
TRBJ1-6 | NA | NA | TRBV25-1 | CASRDGDNSPLHF | TGTGCCAGCAGGGACGGGGATAATTCACCCCTCCACTTT
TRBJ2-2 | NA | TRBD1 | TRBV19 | CASSYRGARAGELFF | TGTGCCAGTAGTTACAGGGGTGCGCGGGCCGGGGAGCTGTTTTTT
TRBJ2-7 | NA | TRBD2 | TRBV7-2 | CASSPPGGGAGEQYF | TGTGCCAGCAGCCCCCCGGGGGGAGGGGCGGGCGAGCAGTACTTC
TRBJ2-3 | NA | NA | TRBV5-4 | CASSRQGGDTQYF | TGTGCCAGCAGCCGCCAGGGGGGAGATACGCAGTATTTT
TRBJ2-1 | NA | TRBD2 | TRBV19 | CASSTSGNYNEQFF | TGTGCCAGTAGTACTAGCGGGAACTACAATGAGCAGTTCTTC
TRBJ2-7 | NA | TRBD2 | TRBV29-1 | CSVVLPSGGGLYEQYF | TGCAGCGTTGTCCTCCCCTCGGGAGGAGGCCTTTACGAGCAGTACTTC
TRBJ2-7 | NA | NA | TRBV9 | CASSPGTTLLYEQYF | TGTGCCAGCAGCCCAGGGACAACCCTCCTCTACGAGCAGTACTTC
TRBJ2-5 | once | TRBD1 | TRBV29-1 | CSVAPGQGKRETQYF | TGCAGCGTGGCTCCGGGACAGGGGAAGAGGGAGACCCAGTACTTC
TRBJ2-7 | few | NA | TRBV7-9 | CASSSTDRTRPTYEQYF | TGTGCCAGCAGCTCCACAGACAGGACTCGCCCCACCTACGAGCAGTACTTC
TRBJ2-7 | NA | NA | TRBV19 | CASKGTSNSEQYF | TGTGCCAGTAAAGGGACATCGAACAGCGAGCAGTACTTC
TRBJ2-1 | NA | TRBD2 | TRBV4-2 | CASSQYPWISGRSMDEQFF | TGTGCCAGCAGCCAATATCCTTGGATTAGCGGGAGGTCGATGGATGAGCAGTTCTTC
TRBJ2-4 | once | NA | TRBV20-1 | CSARAVNIQYF | TGCAGTGCTAGAGCCGTTAACATTCAGTACTTC
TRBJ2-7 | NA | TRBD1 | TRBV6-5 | CASRQGNHEQYF | TGTGCCAGTAGACAGGGCAATCATGAGCAGTACTTC
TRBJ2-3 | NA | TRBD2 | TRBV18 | CASSSLGGGASTDTQYF | TGTGCCAGCTCATCCCTAGGCGGGGGGGCTTCCACAGATACGCAGTATTTT
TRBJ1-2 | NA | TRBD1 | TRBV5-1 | CASSYQGLQGANGYTF | TGCGCCAGCAGCTACCAAGGCCTCCAGGGGGCTAATGGCTACACCTTC
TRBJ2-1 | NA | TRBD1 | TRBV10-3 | CAISEIGTGFHNEQFF | TGTGCCATCAGTGAAATAGGGACAGGGTTCCACAATGAGCAGTTCTTC
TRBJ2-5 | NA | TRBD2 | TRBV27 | CASSSGRTEYQETQYF | TGTGCCAGCAGCTCCGGGAGGACCGAGTACCAAGAGACCCAGTACTTC
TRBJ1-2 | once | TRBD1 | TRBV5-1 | CASSYGTGYGYTF | TGCGCCAGCAGCTACGGGACAGGCTATGGCTACACCTTC
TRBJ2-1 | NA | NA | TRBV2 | CASTGLNEQFF | TGTGCCAGCACAGGGCTCAATGAGCAGTTCTTC
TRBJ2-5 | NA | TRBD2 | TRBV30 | CASSGTSGSPQETQYF | TGTGCCTCCTCAGGGACTAGCGGGAGCCCTCAAGAGACCCAGTACTTC
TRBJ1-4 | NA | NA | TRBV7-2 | CASSWTGKGEKLFF | TGTGCCAGCAGTTGGACTGGAAAGGGAGAAAAACTGTTTTTT
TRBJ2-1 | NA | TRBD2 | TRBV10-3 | CAIRDLAGGRNEQFF | TGTGCCATCAGGGATCTAGCGGGGGGGCGGAATGAGCAGTTCTTC
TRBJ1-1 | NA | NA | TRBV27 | CASRIAGNTEAFF | TGTGCCTCAAGGATCGCGGGGAACACTGAAGCTTTCTTT
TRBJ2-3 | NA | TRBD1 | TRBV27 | CASTDRGVTDTQYF | TGTGCCAGCACGGACAGGGGGGTCACAGATACGCAGTATTTT
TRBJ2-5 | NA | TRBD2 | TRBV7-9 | CASSGTRAGQETQYF | TGTGCCAGCAGCGGAACTAGAGCGGGGCAAGAGACCCAGTACTTC